Each of the 5 T cell receptor beta chains below was sequenced from the same sample in a study of a mutant IDH1 vaccine in newly diagnosed glioma. These TCRs are of unknown antigen specificity. This sample's time point: week 47, end of study. Every vaccination contained 300 ug of the mutant IDH1 20-mer peptide and was paired with topical imiquimod. Some clones are missing from TCRdb's copy, which holds only in-frame ones; the method was immunoSEQ multiplex PCR. The sample carries some 50,000 clones, less than 70% recorded once. This material consisted of peripheral blood mononuclear cells (PBMCs), taken from a glioma patient whose treatment included an IDH1 peptide vaccine. These receptors all stem from a man aged 35 to 55 with glioma. Some clones in this sample may be carry-over from other donors' samples.

The chain combines TRBV4-2 with TRBJ1-5; possible D gene TRBD1, 5 bases. The ends were cut back, 0 bases at V and 4 bases at J, with 7 bases in the middle. The germline V gene has CDR1 LGHNA and CDR2 YNFKEQ. The length of the CDR3 is 14 residues. The CDR3 spells CASSQETVNQPQHF. CDR3 DNA: TGTGCCAGCAGCCAAGAGACAGTAAATCAGCCCCAGCATTTT.

The rearrangement joins TRBV30 to TRBJ2-5; tentatively, D is TRBD1 (6 bases). V lost 0 bases to trimming and J lost 5 bases, with 7 bases between them. Germline loops: CDR1 GTSNPN, CDR2 SVGIG (reference sequence). The CDR3 runs 12 residues. CDR3 DNA sequence: TGTGCCTGGAGTGTACAGGGTGAGACCCAGTACTTC. Translation: CAWSVQGETQYF.

This clone has just one count. V is TRBV6-5 and J is TRBJ1-6; TRBD1 is a possible D gene (5 bases). CDR3 length: 16 residues. V was pared by 2 bases and J by 6 bases, with 14 bases between. Germline CDR1 MNHEY, CDR2 SVGAGI. CDR3 loop: CASSYGRTGVNSPLHF. In DNA form, the CDR3 reads TGTGCCAGCAGTTACGGGAGAACAGGAGTTAATTCACCCCTCCACTTT.

V and J are TRBV4-1 and TRBJ2-3; D might be TRBD1 (5 bases). V lost 4 bases and J lost 6, with 17 bases in between. This CDR3 is built from 15 residues. Germline V gene data show CDR1 as MGHRA and CDR2 as YSYEKL. CDR3 bases: TGCGCCAGCAGCCCCAGGGCACCTATGGAGGATACGCAGTATTTT. Translated: CASSPRAPMEDTQYF.

This clone occurred once. The V and J genes are TRBV4-1 and TRBJ2-3; 9 bases are a match to TRBD2. With V trimmed by 4 bases and J by 6 bases, 8 bases remained unmatched. The CDR3 consists of 15 residues. Germline V gene sequence: CDR1 MGHRA, CDR2 YSYEKL. The CDR3 bases are TGCGCCAGCAGCCGCCGGGGCGGGGGGGAGGATACGCAGTATTTT. Its translation: CASSRRGGGEDTQYF.